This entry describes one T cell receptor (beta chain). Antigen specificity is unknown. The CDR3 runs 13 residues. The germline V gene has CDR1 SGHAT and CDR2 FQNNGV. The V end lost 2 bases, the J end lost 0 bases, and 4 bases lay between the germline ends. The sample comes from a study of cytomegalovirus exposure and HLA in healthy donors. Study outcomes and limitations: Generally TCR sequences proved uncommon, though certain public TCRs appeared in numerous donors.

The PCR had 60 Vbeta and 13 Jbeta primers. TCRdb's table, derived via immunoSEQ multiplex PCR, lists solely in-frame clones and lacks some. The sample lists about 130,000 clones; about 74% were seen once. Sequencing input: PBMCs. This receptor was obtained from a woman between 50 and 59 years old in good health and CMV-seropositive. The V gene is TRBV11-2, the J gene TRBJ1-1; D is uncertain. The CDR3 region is CASSLRLNTEAFF. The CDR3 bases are TGTGCCAGCAGCTTACGTCTGAACACTGAAGCTTTCTTT.